Below, one T cell receptor (beta chain) is given with its context. Some clones are missing from TCRdb's copy, which holds only in-frame ones; the method was immunoSEQ multiplex PCR. The sample comprises 140,000 or so clones, about 87% of which are singletons, and about 10% rests with the top ten. The data originate from a study of blood T cell repertoires in COVID-19. Study background: PBMCs, B-cell-depleted T cells, or T cells were the source of the cDNA or gDNA that made up the material.

Participant ages covered about 18 to 89 years across around 25 US areas. Cohorts were determined from participant-reported clinical history. Cohort 3 recovery required two negative PCRs, clearance, or symptom resolution. Sequencing was performed on PBMCs or T cells enriched from blood (not recorded which). The TCR comes from a man in his 60s who had recovered from COVID-19.

The CDR3 region is CASSQLGSGRTYEQYF. The CDR3 bases are TGTGCCAGCAGCCAATTAGGTTCAGGGCGAACGTACGAGCAGTACTTC. The gene calls are TRBV16 and TRBJ2-7; TRBD1 might be the D (5 bases). V shed 1 base and J shed 4 bases, with 17 bases lying between them. The CDR3 runs to 16 residues. CDR1 is KGHSY and CDR2 is FQNENV in the germline V gene.